This T cell receptor (beta chain) was retrieved from a study of identical twins. Study findings and constraints: Models underestimated out-of-frame TCR alpha sharing in monozygotic twins.

This clonotype appeared many times. Its target is unknown. The CDR3 length is 12 residues. Germline CDR1 and CDR2: KGHDR and SFDVKD. The germline V and J ends were trimmed by 2 bases and 5 bases, with 3 bases remaining between them. TCRdb fed the 5' RACE reads into MiXCR, producing one record per CDR3 protein. The table includes 540,000 or so distinct CDR3 sequences, 20% to 25% detected once. These data were also filed under a second study, of yellow fever vaccine responses in identical twins.

The clonotype originates from a woman aged 18-29 years in good health. The V call is TRBV24-1, the J call TRBJ1-5; D is unclear. The sequencing sample was made of CD4+ T cells sorted from blood. In DNA form, the CDR3 reads TGTGCCACCAGTGATTGGGATCAGCCCCAGCATTTT. This gives the protein CATSDWDQPQHF.